One and the same sample provided the 27 T cell receptor beta chains below, sequenced in a study of neurological immune-mediated disorders (dated by TCRdb to 2018 to 2020). To prepare the library, 5' RACE was applied. Sequencing instrument: Illumina HiSeq 2500. TCRdb reworked the public reads: Q25 trimming with fastp, MiXCR clone assembly, productive beta chains retained. One record per CDR3 amino acid sequence lists the most common genes and DNA. The sample data list roughly 71,000 distinct CDR3 sequences, and approximately 4.1% of these were observed just once. The ten largest clones add up to 1.3% of the sample. Input material: PBMCs. The receptors were sampled from a man aged 25-45 years with multiple sclerosis.

This clonotype was seen at least ten times. The gene calls are TRBV20-1 and TRBJ2-4; D is unclear. The CDR3 is made up of 12 amino acids. Per germline, CDR1 DFQATT and CDR2 SNEGSKA (reference sequence). V was trimmed by 6 bases and J by 6 bases, leaving 12 bases between them. The CDR3 region has the DNA TGCAGTGCCCCTCACAAAGCAAACATTCAGTACTTC. Encoded protein: CSAPHKANIQYF.

This clonotype was counted ten times or more. The gene calls are TRBV15 and TRBJ2-4; possible D gene TRBD1, 7 bases. This CDR3 contains 16 residues. Germline loops: CDR1 LNHNV, CDR2 YYDKDF (reference sequence). The V end lost 0 bases, the J end lost 3 bases, and 12 bases lay between the germline ends. DNA of the CDR3: TGTGCCACCAGCAGAGATCGACAGGGAGGCAAAAACATTCAGTACTTC. Its translation: CATSRDRQGGKNIQYF.

This clonotype was observed at least ten times. The chain combines TRBV11-2 with TRBJ1-1; D is unresolved. Trimming shortened V by 1 base and J by 4 bases, and 1 base separated the two germline ends. The CDR3 sequence is 11 residues long. Germline CDR1 is SGHAT and CDR2 is FQNNGV. CDR3: CASSLGTEAFF. The CDR3, as DNA: TGTGCCAGCAGCTTAGGCACTGAAGCTTTCTTT. The full variable domain, completed using reference TRBV11-2 and TRBJ1-1, is EAGVAQSPRYKIIEKRQSVAFWCNPISGHATLYWYQQILGQGPKLLIQFQNNGVVDDSQLPKDRFSAERLKGVDSTLKIQPAKLEDSAVYLCASSLGTEAFFGQGTRLTVV.

This clonotype was picked up many times. CDR3 nucleotide sequence: TGTGCCAGCAGTTTTGGGGGTGAATTTGGTCCCCAGCATTTT. Translation gives CASSFGGEFGPQHF. The chain combines TRBV27 with TRBJ1-5; D might be TRBD1 (5 bases). The CDR3 has 14 residues. Trimming cost V 3 bases and J 10 bases, with 16 bases left between them. Germline CDR1 and CDR2: MNHEY and SMNVEV (reference sequence).

The chain has TRBV18 and TRBJ1-1, with 7 bases aligning to TRBD1. Germline CDR1 is KGHSH and CDR2 is LQKENI. The CDR3 is 14 amino acids. V gave up 3 bases and J gave up 4 bases; unmatched junction bases: 5. CDR3 bases: TGTGCCAGCTCACCTGACAGGGCCAGCACTGAAGCTTTCTTT. It translates to CASSPDRASTEAFF.

This clonotype was observed at least ten times. J is TRBJ2-3 and V is TRBV29-1, with D tentatively TRBD1 or TRBD2 (6 bases each). Germline values: CDR1 SQVTM, CDR2 ANQGSEA. This CDR3 has 17 residues. V gave up 4 bases and J gave up 3 bases, with 23 bases separating them. CDR3 in DNA: TGCAGCGTTGGTCGTCCCTTGAGGGGGGCTCTGACAGATACGCAGTATTTT. It codes for CSVGRPLRGALTDTQYF.

The sample holds many counts of this clonotype. This chain links TRBV5-1 with TRBJ2-1; no definite D call. This CDR3 has 14 amino acids. Germline CDR1 SGHRS, CDR2 YFSETQ. V was clipped by 0 bases and J by 4 bases, with 8 bases between them. CDR3 in amino acids: CASSLENLYNEQFF. DNA for the CDR3: TGCGCCAGCAGCTTGGAAAACCTGTACAATGAGCAGTTCTTC.

Concerning this clonotype itself: Germline and junction disagree at one end, which may indicate a read error. The CDR3 is CAISEQGAYQPQNF. CDR3 coding DNA: TGTGCCATCAGTGAACAGGGGGCTTATCAGCCCCAGAATTTT. The chain recombines TRBV10-3 with TRBJ1-5; TRBD1 matches 9 bases. Germline lookup yields CDR1 ENHRY and CDR2 SYGVKD. The CDR3 is 14 amino acids.

The chain recombines TRBV29-1 with TRBJ2-6; D might be TRBD1 (5 bases). CDR3 size: 14 residues. Germline values: CDR1 SQVTM, CDR2 ANQGSEA. The V and J ends lost 4 bases and 2 bases respectively, with 9 bases between them. CDR3 nucleotides: TGCAGCGTTGGGGAAGGGGCTGGGGCCAACGTCCTGACTTTC. Translating gives CSVGEGAGANVLTF.

This clonotype was seen ten or more times. The chain has TRBV29-1 and TRBJ2-7, with D possibly matching TRBD1 (5 bases). Trimming left V 3 bases short and J 5 bases short, with 11 bases between. The CDR3 loop spans 12 amino acids. Germline V gene data show CDR1 as SQVTM and CDR2 as ANQGSEA. CDR3 nucleotides: TGCAGCGTTGAGAAGGACAAAGACGAGCAGTACTTC. Amino acids: CSVEKDKDEQYF.

The table lists this clonotype with many counts. This sequence joins TRBV7-8 and TRBJ2-7, with D possibly being TRBD2 (6 bases). With 4 bases removed from V and 4 bases from J, the gap between germline ends came to 11 bases. In germline, CDR1 is SGHVS, CDR2 FQNEAQ. The CDR3 has 13 residues. CDR3 sequence: CASSSGRGYEQYF. The CDR3 DNA follows: TGTGCCAGCAGCTCAGGGCGGGGTTACGAGCAGTACTTC.

About this clonotype itself: A much larger clone is a single base away; this may be a read error. V gene TRBV7-9 combines with J gene TRBJ1-1; D unclear. Germline loops: CDR1 SEHNR, CDR2 FQNEAQ (reference sequence). The CDR3 consists of 11 residues. V was clipped by 7 bases and J by 3 bases, with 6 bases between them. The chain's CDR3 is CASNLDTEAFF. In DNA, the CDR3 is TGTGCCAGCAACCTGGACACTGAAGCTTTCTTT.

The table lists this clonotype with many counts. The J gene is TRBJ2-2, the V gene TRBV7-9, with D tentatively TRBD2 (5 bases). V lost 5 bases, J lost 0 bases, and 13 bases lay in between. The CDR3 is 16 residues long. Germline CDR1 is SEHNR and CDR2 is FQNEAQ (reference sequence). CDR3 residues: CASSGLRVANTGELFF. In nucleotides, the CDR3 is TGTGCCAGCAGCGGACTTCGCGTAGCGAACACCGGGGAGCTGTTTTTT.

Ten or more counts support this clonotype. The gene calls are TRBV2 and TRBJ1-3; possibly TRBD1 for D (5 bases). CDR1 is SNHLY and CDR2 is FYNNEI in the germline V gene. This CDR3 has 14 residues. Trimming took off 6 bases at V and 3 bases at J, with 12 bases between the two ends. The chain's CDR3 is CASRPPGLGNTIYF. CDR3 sequence (DNA): TGTGCCAGCAGACCCCCGGGACTTGGAAACACCATATATTTT.

In its sample, this clonotype was seen many times. The gene calls are TRBV20-1 and TRBJ2-7, with a tentative D call TRBD1 (5 bases). The germline V and J ends were trimmed by 4 bases and 2 bases, with 9 bases remaining between them. CDR3 length: 12 residues. Germline V gene sequence: CDR1 DFQATT, CDR2 SNEGSKA (reference sequence). CDR3 DNA: TGCAGTGCTAAGAGACAGCCCTACGAGCAGTACTTC. Protein: CSAKRQPYEQYF.

The sample holds many counts of this clonotype. The gene calls are TRBV12-3 or TRBV12-4 and TRBJ1-1; D unresolved. V lost 7 bases and J 1 base, leaving 4 bases between the germline ends. The CDR3 consists of 11 residues. This chain's CDR3 is CASNTNTEAFF. The CDR3 nucleotides read TGTGCCAGCAATACGAACACTGAAGCTTTCTTT.

There are many counts of this clonotype. V is TRBV24-1 and J is TRBJ2-3; no firm D call. Germline V CDR1 and CDR2: KGHDR, SFDVKD. This CDR3 spans 14 amino acids. Trimming removed 3 bases at V and 1 base at J, with 7 bases between. CDR3 DNA sequence: TGTGCCACCAGTGATCCGATGGGCACAGATACGCAGTATTTT. Amino acids: CATSDPMGTDTQYF.

Of note for this clonotype: A read error is possible here, since a much larger clone lies one base away. This is likely a read error, given that the CDR3 carries no conserved phenylalanine or tryptophan at its end. The chain joins TRBV5-1 to TRBJ1-4, with TRBD1 identical over 7 bases. With V trimmed by 0 bases and J by 5 bases, 1 base remained unmatched. CDR3 length: 14 amino acids. In germline, CDR1 is SGHRS, CDR2 YFSETQ. CDR3: CASSLDRGNEKLFV. As DNA, the CDR3 is TGCGCCAGCAGCTTGGACAGGGGAAATGAAAAACTGTTTGTT.

This clonotype was detected a few times. The chain is built from TRBV3-1 and TRBJ1-1, with a tentative D call TRBD1 (6 bases). Germline V gives CDR1 LGHDT, CDR2 YNNKEL (reference sequence). V lost 2 bases and J lost 4, with 8 bases in between. This CDR3 has 13 amino acids. In DNA form, the CDR3 reads TGTGCCAGCAGCCAAAAAGGGGGCACTGAAGCTTTCTTT. Amino acid sequence: CASSQKGGTEAFF.

This clonotype was seen many times. The V call is TRBV5-1, the J call TRBJ2-3, with D perhaps matching TRBD1 (5 bases). The CDR3 runs to 14 residues. CDR1 SGHRS and CDR2 YFSETQ come from the germline V gene. V lost 4 bases and J 0 bases, leaving 9 bases between the germline ends. CDR3 DNA sequence: TGCGCCAGCAGCCTATCAGGGAGCACAGATACGCAGTATTTT. Amino acids: CASSLSGSTDTQYF.

This clonotype was detected ten times or more. The chain recombines TRBV5-1 with TRBJ1-4; perhaps TRBD1 as D (5 bases). V was clipped by 4 bases and J by 7 bases, with 11 bases between them. The CDR3 runs 13 residues. The germline gives CDR1 SGHRS, CDR2 YFSETQ. The CDR3 reads CASSVGTGEKLFF. DNA for the CDR3: TGCGCCAGCAGCGTGGGGACTGGTGAAAAACTGTTTTTT.

The table lists this clonotype with many counts. The V gene is TRBV12-3 or TRBV12-4, the J gene TRBJ1-2; D not certain. This CDR3 is built from 11 residues. V lost 9 bases and J 8 bases, leaving 13 bases between the germline ends. CDR3 DNA sequence: TGTGCCAGTCGAGACCCACACGGCTACACCTTC. Its translation: CASRDPHGYTF.

At least ten counts were recorded for this clonotype. V is TRBV6-5 and J is TRBJ2-7, with 7 bases identical to TRBD1. The length of the CDR3 is 13 residues. The junction had 3 bases not matched to a gene; V was cut back by 4 bases and J by 3 bases. Germline V gene lookup returns CDR1 MNHEY and CDR2 SVGAGI. The CDR3 sequence: CASSSGQSYEQYF. CDR3 in DNA: TGTGCCAGCAGTTCGGGACAGAGCTACGAGCAGTACTTC.

This clonotype occurred many times. The rearrangement uses TRBV10-3 and TRBJ2-3, with TRBD2 matching over 7 bases. From germline, CDR1 is ENHRY and CDR2 SYGVKD. The CDR3 runs 15 residues. V shed 4 bases, J shed 4 bases, and the junction held 8 bases outside the gene matches. The CDR3 nucleotides are TGTGCCATCAGTGTTTACTGGGCGGGGGCAGATACGCAGTATTTT. It codes for CAISVYWAGADTQYF.

This clonotype was recorded a few times. A much larger clone lies a single base off, so this may be a read error. The chain combines TRBV29-1 with TRBJ2-7, with D unresolved. Deletions cut 0 bases from V and 3 bases from J, with 9 bases between. In germline, CDR1 is SQVTM, CDR2 ANQGSEA. The CDR3 consists of 13 residues. The DNA for the CDR3 is TGCAGCGTTGAAGATGGGAAGGGCTACGAGCAGTACTTC. Protein sequence: CSVEDGKGYEQYF.

This clonotype was counted at least ten times. The rearrangement uses TRBV7-6 and TRBJ1-4; D unresolved. Trimming removed 2 bases from V and 7 bases from J, with 5 bases in between. Germline V gene data show CDR1 as SGHVS and CDR2 as FNYEAQ. The CDR3 consists of 12 residues. Written as DNA, the CDR3 is TGTGCCAGCAGCTTAAACTCTGAAAAACTGTTTTTT. This translates into CASSLNSEKLFF.

This clonotype was observed many times. The gene calls are TRBV29-1 and TRBJ2-1; TRBD2 matches at 12 bases. The CDR3 consists of 16 residues. V gave up 5 bases and J gave up 0 bases; unmatched junction bases: 5. CDR1 is SQVTM, CDR2 ANQGSEA, per germline. The CDR3, as DNA: TGCAGCGTTCTCGGACTAGCGGGAAGCTCCTACAATGAGCAGTTCTTC. Protein: CSVLGLAGSSYNEQFF.